The 15 T cell receptor beta chains listed next were all sequenced from one sample in a study of T-cell reconstitution after alpha-beta-depleted transplantation in children. A library of TCRbeta sequences, prepared with unique molecular identifiers, was generated. TCRdb reprocessed the PCR reads with MiXCR, giving one entry per CDR3 protein. The table includes roughly 300,000 distinct CDR3 sequences, about a tenth detected once. The sample here was PBMCs from the stem cell graft donor, taken from the stem cell graft. These receptors were taken from a human donor who donated a stem cell graft to a child with acute lymphoblastic leukemia.

This clonotype was seen many times. The V call is TRBV5-1, the J call TRBJ2-2; 7 bases fit TRBD2. CDR1 is SGHRS and CDR2 is YFSETQ in the germline V gene. The CDR3 extends over 16 amino acids. J lost 6 bases, V lost 2 bases, and 10 bases had no gene match. The CDR3 nucleotides are TGCGCCAGCAGCTTTAAGGAAGGTAGCGGGTCCGGGGAGCTGTTTTTT. Translating gives CASSFKEGSGSGELFF. Drawing the rest from reference TRBV5-1 and TRBJ2-2, the complete variable domain is KAGVTQTPRYLIKTRGQQVTLSCSPISGHRSVSWYQQTPGQGLQFLFEYFSETQRNKGNFPGRFSGRQFSNSRSEMNVSTLELGDSALYLCASSFKEGSGSGELFFGEGSRLTVL.

The rearrangement uses TRBV12-3 or TRBV12-4 and TRBJ2-1; 12 bases line up with TRBD2. The V gene end was trimmed by 5 bases and the J gene end by 10 bases; junction bases not matched to a gene: 9. The CDR3 length is 15 residues. CDR3 sequence reads: CASSPLTSGSGEQFF. CDR3 DNA sequence: TGTGCCAGCAGTCCCTTGACTAGCGGGAGTGGCGAGCAGTTCTTC.

In this sample, this clonotype turned up a few times. The chain links TRBV18 to TRBJ2-3, with 9 bases lining up with TRBD2. Germline V CDR1 and CDR2: KGHSH, LQKENI. This CDR3 contains 16 residues. V lost 1 base and J lost 4; bases outside the gene matches: 6. CDR3 sequence reads: CASSPLSGSRPDTQYF. For the CDR3, the DNA is TGTGCCAGCTCACCACTTAGCGGGAGTCGGCCAGATACGCAGTATTTT.

The sample holds many counts of this clonotype. In DNA form, the CDR3 reads TGTGCCACCGGCTTGGATAGCGGGAGGACAGATACGCAGTATTTT. Its translation: CATGLDSGRTDTQYF. This chain uses TRBV10-3 with TRBJ2-3, with TRBD2 identical over 10 bases. With 10 bases clipped from V and 3 bases from J, the junction kept 10 bases outside the gene matches. Germline loops: CDR1 ENHRY, CDR2 SYGVKD. The CDR3 is 15 residues long.

A few counts support this clonotype. The chain carries TRBV27 and TRBJ2-7, with no clear D. The CDR3 length is 13 residues. The V end lost 3 bases, the J end lost 3 bases, and 9 bases lay between the germline ends. Germline values: CDR1 MNHEY, CDR2 SMNVEV (reference sequence). DNA for the CDR3: TGTGCCAGCAGTTTTGTCGTTGGCTACGAGCAGTACTTC. This codes for CASSFVVGYEQYF.

In this sample, this clonotype turned up many times. This rearrangement joins TRBV3-1 to TRBJ2-3; 9 bases map to TRBD2. This CDR3 spans 19 amino acids. V was pared by 4 bases and J by 1 base, with 15 bases of the junction left unmatched. Germline-derived CDR1 and CDR2 are LGHDT and YNNKEL (reference sequence). CDR3 in DNA: TGTGCCAGCAGCCCGAACCCGCTAGCGGGGCTAGGAGGCACAGATACGCAGTATTTT. Translation gives CASSPNPLAGLGGTDTQYF.

This chain uses TRBV10-3 with TRBJ2-2, with TRBD1 identical over 12 bases. After removal of 4 bases from V and 4 bases from J, the junction contained 4 bases not matched to a gene. The germline CDR1 and CDR2 sequences are ENHRY and SYGVKD. The CDR3 is 16 residues long. The CDR3 DNA follows: TGTGCCATCAGTGCCGGGACAGGGGGCTCCACCGGGGAGCTGTTTTTT. Encoded protein: CAISAGTGGSTGELFF.

In its sample, this clonotype was seen a few times. V usage is TRBV7-9 and J usage is TRBJ2-1, with TRBD2 matching 9 bases. Germline V gene sequence: CDR1 SEHNR, CDR2 FQNEAQ (reference sequence). V lost 5 bases, J lost 5 bases, and 7 bases stayed unmatched. This CDR3 contains 15 residues. The CDR3 nucleotides are TGTGCCAGCAGCAGTAGCGGGAGATGGGACAATGAGCAGTTCTTC. This encodes CASSSSGRWDNEQFF.

This clonotype has a count of ten or more. The rearrangement uses TRBV20-1 and TRBJ2-5, with D possibly being TRBD2 (7 bases). This CDR3 spans 11 amino acids. The germline V and J ends were trimmed by 7 bases and 5 bases, with 11 bases remaining between them. From germline, CDR1 is DFQATT and CDR2 SNEGSKA (reference sequence). CDR3 DNA sequence: TGCAGTGGGACAGCGGGGGAGACCCAGTACTTC. Encoded protein: CSGTAGETQYF.

This clonotype was detected ten times or more. One end of the junction is discordant with germline, which a read error may explain. This chain joins TRBV6-2 or TRBV6-3 and TRBJ1-1; no reliable D call. The CDR3 spans 13 residues. CDR1 and CDR2 from the germline V gene are MNHEY and SVGEGT. The CDR3 loop reads CAITGGVNTEAFF. CDR3 bases: TGTGCCATTACCGGCGGGGTGAATACTGAAGCTTTCTTT.

This chain joins TRBV29-1 and TRBJ1-4; D remains unclear. The CDR3 contains 14 residues. CDR1 and CDR2 (germline): SQVTM, ANQGSEA. Trimming stripped 4 bases from V and 4 bases from J, with 13 bases between. The CDR3 protein is CSVVLAEINEKLFF. The CDR3 bases are TGCAGCGTTGTTTTGGCAGAGATTAATGAAAAACTGTTTTTT.

This clonotype turned up a few times. The chain uses TRBV18 and TRBJ2-7; no definite D call. Germline lookup yields CDR1 KGHSH and CDR2 LQKENI. V lost 6 bases to trimming and J lost 2 bases, with 14 bases between them. The CDR3 covers 14 residues. In nucleotides, the CDR3 is TGTGCCAGCTCGCCTATCGTAGGAGCCTACGAGCAGTACTTC. Protein product: CASSPIVGAYEQYF.

This clonotype was detected many times. This sequence joins TRBV12-3 or TRBV12-4 and TRBJ2-7, with TRBD1 identical over 8 bases. This CDR3 has 14 residues. Germline trimming cut 5 bases from V and 7 bases from J; bases unmatched to any gene: 10. CDR3 DNA sequence: TGTGCCAGCAGTGTCCAGGGGGCGCCGAGGGAGCAGTACTTC. Its translation: CASSVQGAPREQYF.

This clonotype was seen many times. The V gene is TRBV7-2, the J gene TRBJ1-6; D is possibly TRBD1 (5 bases). This CDR3 contains 15 residues. V was shortened by 5 bases and J by 9 bases, with 17 bases between the two germline ends. In germline, CDR1 is SGHTA, CDR2 FQGNSA. The DNA of the CDR3 is TGTGCCAGCAGCCCGATGGGGGGGATCGGTTCACCCCTCCACTTT. Translated: CASSPMGGIGSPLHF.

This clonotype has at least ten counts. This chain links TRBV25-1 with TRBJ2-7; TRBD2 might be the D (5 bases). The CDR3 contains 13 residues. Germline V CDR1 and CDR2: MGHDK, SYGVNS. V was trimmed by 1 base and J by 4 bases, leaving 8 bases between them. The CDR3 spells CASSELRGYEQYF. Here the CDR3 DNA reads TGTGCCAGCAGTGAATTACGGGGTTACGAGCAGTACTTC.